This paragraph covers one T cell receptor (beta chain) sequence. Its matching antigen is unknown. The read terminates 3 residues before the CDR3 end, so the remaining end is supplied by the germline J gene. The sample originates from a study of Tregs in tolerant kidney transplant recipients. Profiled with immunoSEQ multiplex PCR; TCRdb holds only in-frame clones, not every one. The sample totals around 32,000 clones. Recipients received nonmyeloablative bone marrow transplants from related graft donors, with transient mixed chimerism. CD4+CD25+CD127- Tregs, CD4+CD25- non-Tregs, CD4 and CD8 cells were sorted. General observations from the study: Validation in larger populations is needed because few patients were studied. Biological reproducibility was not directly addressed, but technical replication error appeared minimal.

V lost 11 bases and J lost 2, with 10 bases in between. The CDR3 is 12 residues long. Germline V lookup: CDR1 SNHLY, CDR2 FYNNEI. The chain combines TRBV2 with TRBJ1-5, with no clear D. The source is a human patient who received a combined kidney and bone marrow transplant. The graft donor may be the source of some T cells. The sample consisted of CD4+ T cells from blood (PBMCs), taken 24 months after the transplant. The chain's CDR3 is CASMRGNQPQHF. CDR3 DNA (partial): TGTGCCTCCATGAGGGGCAATCAGCCC.